Here is one T cell receptor (beta chain) with its context. Other nucleotide sequences in the sample specify the same CDR3. TCRdb keeps only in-frame clones here, not all; method: immunoSEQ multiplex PCR. Of about 440,000 clones listed, roughly 88% are singletons. This sample stems from a study of blood T cell repertoires in COVID-19. Study context: Italy, Spain and the United States were the sources of the convalescent and acute COVID-19 samples.

This CDR3 has 12 residues. The V end was cut by 8 bases, the J end by 3 bases, with 10 bases between. Germline V lookup: CDR1 MNHEY, CDR2 SVGAGI. The sequencing sample was made of peripheral blood. The TCR sequence derives from a woman in her forties or fifties with COVID-19, enrolled during active disease. V is TRBV6-5 and J is TRBJ1-1; D is unresolved. The CDR3 nucleotides are TGTGCCAGCTCCCCGGGGTACACTGAAGCTTTCTTT. Its translation is CASSPGYTEAFF.